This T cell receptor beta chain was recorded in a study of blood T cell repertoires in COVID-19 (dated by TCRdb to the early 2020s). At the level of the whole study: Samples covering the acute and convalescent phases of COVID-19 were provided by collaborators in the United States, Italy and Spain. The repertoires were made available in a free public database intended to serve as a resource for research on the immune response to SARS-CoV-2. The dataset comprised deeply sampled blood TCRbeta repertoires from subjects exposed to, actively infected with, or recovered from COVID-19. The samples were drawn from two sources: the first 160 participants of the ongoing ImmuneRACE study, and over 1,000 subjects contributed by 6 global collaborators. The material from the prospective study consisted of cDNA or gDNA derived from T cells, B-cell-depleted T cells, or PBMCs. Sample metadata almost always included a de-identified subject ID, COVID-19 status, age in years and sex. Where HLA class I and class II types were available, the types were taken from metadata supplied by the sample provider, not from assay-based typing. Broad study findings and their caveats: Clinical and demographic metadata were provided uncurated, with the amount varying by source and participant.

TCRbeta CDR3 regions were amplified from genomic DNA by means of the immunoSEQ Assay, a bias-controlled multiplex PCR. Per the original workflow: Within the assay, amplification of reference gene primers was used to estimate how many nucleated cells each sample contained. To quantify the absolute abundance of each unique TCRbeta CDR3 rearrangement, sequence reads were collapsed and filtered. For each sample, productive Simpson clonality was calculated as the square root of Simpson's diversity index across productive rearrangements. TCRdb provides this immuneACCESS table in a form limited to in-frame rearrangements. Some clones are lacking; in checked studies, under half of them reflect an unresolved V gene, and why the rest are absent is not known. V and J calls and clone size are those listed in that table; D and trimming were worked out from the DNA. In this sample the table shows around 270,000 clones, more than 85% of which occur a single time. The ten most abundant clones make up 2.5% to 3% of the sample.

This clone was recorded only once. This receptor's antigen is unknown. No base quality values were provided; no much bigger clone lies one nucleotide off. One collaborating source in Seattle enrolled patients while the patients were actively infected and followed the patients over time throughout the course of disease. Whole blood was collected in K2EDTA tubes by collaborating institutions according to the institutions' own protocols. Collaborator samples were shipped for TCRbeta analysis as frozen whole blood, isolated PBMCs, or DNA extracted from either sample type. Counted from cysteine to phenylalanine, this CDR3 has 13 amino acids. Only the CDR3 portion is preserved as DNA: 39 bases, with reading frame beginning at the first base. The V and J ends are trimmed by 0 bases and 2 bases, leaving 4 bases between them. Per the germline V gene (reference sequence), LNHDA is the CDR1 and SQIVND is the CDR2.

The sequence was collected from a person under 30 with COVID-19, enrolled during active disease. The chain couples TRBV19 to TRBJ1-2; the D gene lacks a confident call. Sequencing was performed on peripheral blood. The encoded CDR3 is CASSIERNYGYTF. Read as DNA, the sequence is TGTGCCAGTAGTATAGAGCGGAACTATGGCTACACCTTC.